The 17 T cell receptor beta chains below were found in one sample sequenced in a study of kidney transplant recipient with SARS-CoV-2 infection (dated by TCRdb to the early 2020s). For sequencing, an Illumina MiSeq was employed. TCRdb reworked the public reads: Q25 trimming with fastp, MiXCR clone assembly, productive beta chains retained. Rows are combined by CDR3 protein, so each entry shows the most common genes and DNA. For this sample there are roughly 230,000 distinct CDR3 sequences; 29% appear just once. The ten biggest clones cover roughly 7.3% of the sample. The sample's time point label, decoded: pre-pandemic baseline sample and day 111 after first positive SARS-CoV-2 test. Sequences were derived from a blood sample, sampled at baseline and on roughly day 110 from a kidney transplant recipient. The source of these receptors is a male patient in his 30s who had COVID-19 and was a kidney transplant recipient. After a transplant, some T cells may have been passed on by the graft donor.

This clonotype was seen repeatedly, ten times or more. The V and J genes are TRBV7-9 and TRBJ1-2, with 8 bases lining up with TRBD1. This CDR3 spans 14 amino acids. CDR1 and CDR2 (germline): SEHNR, FQNEAQ (reference sequence). V trimming: 4 bases; J trimming: 7 bases; junction bases outside the gene matches: 8. This chain's CDR3 is CASSSDQGAVGYTF. For the CDR3, the DNA is TGTGCCAGCAGCTCGGACCAGGGGGCTGTTGGCTACACCTTC. The full variable domain, with the rest looked up from reference TRBV7-9 and TRBJ1-2, is DTGVSQNPRHKITKRGQNVTFRCDPISEHNRLYWYRQTLGQGPEFLTYFQNEAQLEKSRLLSDRFSAERPKGSFSTLEIQRTEQGDSAMYLCASSSDQGAVGYTFGSGTRLTVV.

Details on this clonotype: With a much larger clone just one base away, this may be a read error. The chain carries TRBV3-1 and TRBJ1-2; no reliable D call. From germline, CDR1 is LGHDT and CDR2 YNNKEL (reference sequence). This CDR3 spans 17 amino acids. CDR3 DNA sequence: TGTGCCAGCAGCGTAAAGTACACCCTTCGAAAGACCTATGGCAACACCTTC. It encodes CASSVKYTLRKTYGNTF.

At least ten counts were recorded for this clonotype. The V gene is TRBV19, the J gene TRBJ1-5; D is ambiguous. CDR3 length: 16 residues. The V gene lost 7 bases and the J gene lost 2 bases, with 18 bases spanning the gap. CDR1 and CDR2 (germline): LNHDA, SQIVND (reference sequence). CDR3 DNA sequence: TGTGCCAGTACCACCACGGGAGCTGCGGGCAATCAGCCCCAGCATTTT. It codes for CASTTTGAAGNQPQHF.

This clonotype has ten or more counts. This chain joins TRBV9 and TRBJ2-2, with 8 bases that match TRBD2. V shed 0 bases, J shed 6 bases, and the junction held 7 bases outside the gene matches. The CDR3 consists of 16 residues. The germline V gene encodes CDR1 SGDLS and CDR2 YYNGEE. DNA for the CDR3: TGTGCCAGCAGCGTAGAAGCGGGAGAATTACCCGGGGAGCTGTTTTTT. Translation gives CASSVEAGELPGELFF.

This clonotype was seen at least ten times. The chain recombines TRBV5-4 with TRBJ2-7; TRBD1 matches at 7 bases. The CDR3 runs to 14 residues. V shed 3 bases and J 1 base; nucleotides not matched to a gene: 4. The V gene's germline CDR1 is SGHNT and CDR2 YYREEE (reference sequence). The CDR3 bases are TGTGCCAGCAGCTACCCGACAGGGTCCTACGAGCAGTACTTC. Encoded protein: CASSYPTGSYEQYF.

About this clonotype: This may be a read error: a much more frequent sequence differs by one nucleotide. This chain uses TRBV3-2 with TRBJ2-7; the table calls TRBD2, which could not be checked here. TRBV3-2 is labeled a pseudogene. CDR3 length equals 14 residues. CDR3 loop: CASSQASGGHEQYF. The CDR3 bases are TGTGCCAGCAGCCAAGCTAGCGGGGGCCACGAGCAGTACTTC.

Many counts were recorded for this clonotype. CDR3 sequence: CASSQVPGPQHF. The CDR3 DNA is TGCGCCAGCAGCCAAGTCCCTGGGCCCCAGCATTTT. The chain carries TRBV4-1 and TRBJ1-5; D call uncertain. The CDR3 extends over 12 amino acids. Germline-derived CDR1 and CDR2 are MGHRA and YSYEKL. V was shortened by 1 base and J by 9 bases, with 7 bases between the two germline ends.

This clonotype was found many times. The chain combines TRBV7-2 with TRBJ1-2; 8 nucleotides agree with TRBD1. Germline CDR1 is SGHTA and CDR2 is FQGNSA. There are 14 residues in the CDR3. J lost 4 bases, V lost 4 bases, and 5 bases had no gene match. The chain's CDR3 is CASSSDRDGYGYTF. CDR3 DNA: TGTGCCAGCAGCTCGGACAGGGACGGCTATGGCTACACCTTC.

Concerning this clonotype itself: A clone one base away is much larger, so this may be a read error. The chain carries TRBV4-2 and TRBJ2-2, with a tentative D call TRBD1 (6 bases). The V end was cut by 2 bases, the J end by 8 bases, with 6 bases between. Looked up from germline, CDR1 is LGHNA and CDR2 is YNFKEQ. This CDR3 region has 12 residues. The CDR3 spells CASSQRGGELFF. The CDR3 DNA is TGTGCCAGCAGCCAAAGGGGGGGGGAGCTGTTTTTT.

About this clonotype itself: It may be a read error: a sequence one base away is much more abundant. The chain joins TRBV10-2 to TRBJ1-2; D ambiguous. The CDR3 covers 17 residues. The germline V gene encodes CDR1 WSHSY and CDR2 SAAADI. The CDR3 region has the DNA TGCGCCAGCAGTCTTGCCAACACTTCTAGAAAGACCTATGACTACACCTTC. This codes for CASSLANTSRKTYDYTF.

This clonotype was picked up many times. The J gene is TRBJ2-3, the V gene TRBV5-1; 8 nucleotides line up with TRBD2. This CDR3 comprises 14 residues. Germline V CDR1 and CDR2: SGHRS, YFSETQ. V lost 2 bases, J lost 4 bases, and 3 bases stayed unmatched. The DNA for the CDR3 is TGCGCCAGCAGCTTTGCTAGCGGGTCAGATACGCAGTATTTT. This codes for CASSFASGSDTQYF.

The table lists this clonotype with many counts. The chain is built from TRBV20-1 and TRBJ1-1; no definite D call. The CDR3 runs to 11 residues. CDR1 is DFQATT and CDR2 is SNEGSKA in the germline V gene (reference sequence). V was trimmed by 3 bases and J by 2 bases, leaving 4 bases between them. The CDR3 region is CSASSNTEAFF. The CDR3, as DNA: TGCAGTGCTAGTAGCAACACTGAAGCTTTCTTT.

Remarks on this clonotype: One junction end does not reproduce the germline sequence, and a read error may be involved. The chain is built from TRBV3-1 and TRBJ2-5; D gene ambiguous. The CDR3 spans 17 residues. CDR1 is LGHDT, CDR2 YNNKEL, per germline (reference sequence). The CDR3 nucleotides read TGTGCCAACAGCCAGTATATTCCCATTTCTTTCTCTGAGACCCAGTACTTC. Translated: CANSQYIPISFSETQYF.

At least ten counts were recorded for this clonotype. The chain joins TRBV10-3 to TRBJ1-2; perhaps TRBD1 as D (5 bases). Looked up from germline, CDR1 is ENHRY and CDR2 is SYGVKD. V lost 11 bases to trimming and J lost 10 bases, with 17 bases between them. The CDR3 is 11 residues long. CDR3 region: CAASGGGAYTF. In DNA, the CDR3 is TGTGCCGCCAGCGGCGGAGGGGCCTACACCTTC.

The genes are TRBV9 and TRBJ2-1; TRBD1 agrees at 7 bases. V lost 4 bases and J lost 1; bases outside the gene matches: 11. The germline gives CDR1 SGDLS, CDR2 YYNGEE. This CDR3 contains 17 residues. CDR3 DNA: TGTGCCAGCAGCTTCAGTAACAGGGGAGCGTCCTACAATGAGCAGTTCTTC. Translating it yields CASSFSNRGASYNEQFF.

This clonotype was detected ten times or more. The genes are TRBV6-5 and TRBJ1-6, with 7 bases that match TRBD1. Germline V gives CDR1 MNHEY, CDR2 SVGAGI. CDR3 length: 16 amino acids. The trim removed 6 bases at V and 3 bases at J, leaving 8 bases unmatched. CDR3 in DNA: TGTGCCAGCAGAAACGACAGGGACCTCTATAATTCACCCCTCCACTTT. It is translated as CASRNDRDLYNSPLHF.

This clonotype was recorded many times. The chain uses TRBV28 and TRBJ2-5; D unclear. The CDR3 is made up of 15 amino acids. Trimming pared 5 bases from V and 4 bases from J, leaving 17 bases between. Looked up from germline, CDR1 is MDHEN and CDR2 is SYDVKM. CDR3 protein: CASSLSFAGGETQYF. The CDR3, as DNA: TGTGCCAGCAGTCTTAGTTTCGCCGGTGGAGAGACCCAGTACTTC.